Listed here is a single TCR beta chain. Per the study methods: Scientists estimated how many nucleated cells there were by amplifying reference gene primers. Produced via immunoSEQ multiplex PCR; TCRdb's table is partial and in-frame only. That table furnishes V, J and clone size, whereas the DNA furnished D and trimming. The sample carries 78,000 or so clones, around 83% recorded once. From germline, CDR1 is WNHNN and CDR2 SYGVQD (reference sequence). This CDR3 is built from 14 residues. Trimming cost V 5 bases and J 9 bases; bases outside gene matches: 5. This sample was included in a study of blood T cell repertoires in COVID-19. As for the study in general: From the United States, Italy and Spain came samples of acute and convalescent COVID-19. Sources were T cells, B-cell-depleted T cells, or PBMCs; the material itself was cDNA or gDNA.

The receptor was isolated from a woman aged 60-75 years with acute or convalescent COVID-19. Source material: peripheral blood. The chain employs TRBV10-1 and TRBJ2-1; 12 positions agree with TRBD2. CDR3 amino acids: CASSLAGGSGEQFF. The CDR3 region has the DNA TGCGCCAGCAGTCTAGCGGGGGGGTCCGGTGAGCAGTTCTTC.